Listed here are 15 T cell receptor beta chains from one sample, sequenced in a study of cytomegalovirus exposure and HLA in healthy donors. PCR used 60 Vbeta primers and 13 Jbeta primers. Here immunoSEQ multiplex PCR was the method, and the copy in TCRdb shows in-frame clones only, minus some. The sample yields around 120,000 clones, 70% to 85% seen once. Sequences were obtained from PBMCs. Receptors originate from a man younger than 30 in good health and CMV-seronegative.

Only a few counts were recorded for this clone. The chain employs TRBV4-3 and TRBJ1-4, with D unclear. The CDR3 runs to 16 residues. V lost 2 bases and J lost 3, with 13 bases in between. Germline V gene sequence: CDR1 LGHNA, CDR2 YSLEER. CDR3 coding DNA: TGCGCCAGCAGCCAATCCCTCGCCCTACCTAATGAAAAACTGTTTTTT. Amino acids: CASSQSLALPNEKLFF.

The gene calls are TRBV7-2 and TRBJ2-2; 7 nucleotides match TRBD1. Germline V gene sequence: CDR1 SGHTA, CDR2 FQGNSA. Unmatched junction bases numbered 9, after V lost 2 bases and J lost 3 bases. The CDR3 is made up of 17 amino acids. CDR3 amino acids: CASSLPLDRAYTGELFF. The CDR3 DNA is TGTGCCAGCAGCTTACCTTTAGACAGGGCATACACCGGGGAGCTGTTTTTT.

The rearrangement links TRBV9 to TRBJ2-5, with D tentatively TRBD2 (7 bases). V lost 0 bases and J lost 2, with 11 bases in between. Germline V gene lookup returns CDR1 SGDLS and CDR2 YYNGEE. This CDR3 is 15 amino acids long. In DNA, the CDR3 is TGTGCCAGCAGCGTAGTAGGGGGGGGACAAGAGACCCAGTACTTC. Protein: CASSVVGGGQETQYF.

This clone was detected once. This chain uses TRBV9 with TRBJ2-5; 9 positions match TRBD1. The CDR3 sequence is 14 residues long. With 2 bases clipped from V and 4 bases from J, the junction kept 3 bases outside the gene matches. Germline CDR1 reads SGDLS; CDR2 reads YYNGEE. The CDR3: CASSVPGQGETQYF. CDR3 DNA: TGTGCCAGCAGCGTTCCGGGACAGGGAGAGACCCAGTACTTC.

The J gene is TRBJ2-3, the V gene TRBV5-6, with TRBD1 matching over 9 bases. V lost 4 bases, J lost 6 bases, and 12 bases stayed unmatched. Looked up from germline, CDR1 is SGHDT and CDR2 is YYEEEE. The CDR3 totals 16 residues. The CDR3 here is CASSQVTGTGTDTQYF. The CDR3 DNA reads as TGTGCCAGCAGCCAGGTTACCGGGACAGGGACTGATACGCAGTATTTT. Supplemented by reference TRBV5-6 and TRBJ2-3, the full variable domain reads DAGVTQSPTHLIKTRGQQVTLRCSPKSGHDTVSWYQQALGQGPQFIFQYYEEEERQRGNFPDRFSGHQFPNYSSELNVNALLLGDSALYLCASSQVTGTGTDTQYFGPGTRLTVL.

The chain joins TRBV4-2 to TRBJ2-7, with 10 bases identical to TRBD1. Per germline, CDR1 LGHNA and CDR2 YNFKEQ. CDR3 length: 16 residues. V shed 0 bases and J 3 bases; nucleotides not matched to a gene: 5. As DNA, the CDR3 is TGTGCCAGCAGCCAAGATCCGACAGGGGGCATCTACGAGCAGTACTTC. Translating gives CASSQDPTGGIYEQYF.

This clone was picked up one time. The J gene is TRBJ2-2, the V gene TRBV19, with TRBD2 identical over 13 bases. Germline loops: CDR1 LNHDA, CDR2 SQIVND (reference sequence). The V segment lost 5 bases and the J segment 2 bases; nucleotides outside the gene matches: 5. CDR3 length: 17 amino acids. The CDR3 bases are TGTGCCAGTAGTCGGACTAGCGGGGGAGTTAACACCGGGGAGCTGTTTTTT. Translating gives CASSRTSGGVNTGELFF.

The DNA for the CDR3 is TGTGCCAGCAGTTACGGGGGGGCCGTTTACGAGCAGTACTTC. Its translation: CASSYGGAVYEQYF. The V gene is TRBV6-5, the J gene TRBJ2-5; D is perhaps TRBD2 (7 bases). The DNA end is more similar to TRBJ2-7, so the J call may be wrong. CDR1 and CDR2 from the germline V gene are MNHEY and SVGAGI. The CDR3 extends over 14 amino acids.

V and J are TRBV4-2 and TRBJ1-1; 9 nucleotides line up with TRBD1. V shed 4 bases and J 3 bases; nucleotides not matched to a gene: 6. Germline V gene lookup returns CDR1 LGHNA and CDR2 YNFKEQ. CDR3 size: 15 residues. This chain's CDR3 is CASSPRDREDTEAFF. The CDR3 nucleotides are TGTGCCAGCAGCCCGCGGGACAGGGAGGACACTGAAGCTTTCTTT.

The chain uses TRBV11-2 and TRBJ2-2; TRBD1 agrees at 9 bases. In germline, CDR1 is SGHAT, CDR2 FQNNGV. Trimming cost V 4 bases and J 0 bases; bases outside gene matches: 0. The CDR3 spans 15 residues. The CDR3 DNA reads as TGTGCCAGCAGCTGGGACAGGGCGAACACCGGGGAGCTGTTTTTT. This encodes CASSWDRANTGELFF.

The J gene is TRBJ2-5, the V gene TRBV7-7, with TRBD1 matching 7 bases. With the DNA end fitting TRBJ2-7 better, the J assignment may be wrong. Germline CDR1 SSHAT, CDR2 FNYEAQ (reference sequence). The CDR3 extends over 13 amino acids. The CDR3 coding sequence is TGTGCCAGCAGGTACCGGGACAGTTACGAGCAGTACTTC. Amino acids: CASRYRDSYEQYF.

This clone has only one observation. The chain carries TRBV1 and TRBJ2-5; the DNA was not compared with TRBD2, the D call given in the table. TRBV1 represents a pseudogene. The CDR3 sequence is 15 residues long. For the CDR3, the DNA is TGCACCAGCAGCCAGTGGGAAGCGGATCGAGAGACCCAGTACTTC. It is translated as CTSSQWEADRETQYF.

The chain links TRBV4-2 to TRBJ2-1, with 11 bases identical to TRBD1. V dropped 1 base and J dropped 6; count of bases not matched to a gene: 8. CDR1 and CDR2 (germline): LGHNA, YNFKEQ. This CDR3 has 17 amino acids. The CDR3 region has the DNA TGTGCCAGCAGCCAAGCACGCGGGACAGGGGGTATCAATGAGCAGTTCTTC. It encodes CASSQARGTGGINEQFF.

The chain links TRBV5-4 to TRBJ1-2; a weak D match, TRBD1 (5 bases). The CDR3 is made up of 15 amino acids. The V gene's germline CDR1 is SGHNT and CDR2 YYREEE (reference sequence). V lost 0 bases, J lost 6 bases, and 15 bases lay in between. CDR3 loop: CASSLVGQGRDGYTF. Here the CDR3 DNA reads TGTGCCAGCAGCTTGGTAGGGCAGGGAAGGGATGGCTACACCTTC.

The rearrangement joins TRBV28 to TRBJ1-2; 7 bases line up with TRBD1. The germline gives CDR1 MDHEN, CDR2 SYDVKM. The CDR3 has 14 residues. With 5 bases clipped from V and 0 bases from J, the junction kept 3 bases outside the gene matches. CDR3 bases: TGTGCCAGCAGTAAGGGGACAGCTAACTATGGCTACACCTTC. This encodes CASSKGTANYGYTF.